This TCR beta chain was identified during a study of shared clonotypes between healthy human individuals. The data were produced by immunoSEQ multiplex PCR, yet TCRdb's version contains in-frame clones alone and is incomplete. The repertoire holds more than 2 million clones, with nearly 97% as singletons. V shed 7 bases, J shed 6 bases, and the junction held 7 bases outside the gene matches. CDR3 length: 14 residues. CDR1 is SNHLY, CDR2 FYNNEI, per germline. The material sequenced was naive CD4+ T cells sorted from blood. Indicated subset: CD45RA+ positively selected. V usage is TRBV2 and J usage is TRBJ1-2, with 11 positions matching TRBD1. The sequence was obtained from a man aged 18 to 29 in good health. The CDR3 sequence is CASTSGTGGNGYTF. In nucleotides, the CDR3 is TGTGCCAGCACATCCGGGACAGGGGGTAATGGCTACACCTTC.